This T cell receptor (beta chain) emerged from a study of CD8 T cells in ankylosing spondylitis. TCRdb re-derived calls from the 5' RACE reads in MiXCR, one entry per CDR3 protein. This table has a few hundred thousand distinct CDR3 sequences, 20% to 25% appearing once. The CDR3 is made up of 14 amino acids. CDR1 and CDR2 (germline): MDHEN, SYDVKM. After removal of 7 bases from V and 8 bases from J, the junction contained 9 bases not matched to a gene. The source of this sequence is a male donor with ankylosing spondylitis or in good health (not recorded which). The source material was blood, either unsorted or a sorted T cell fraction (not recorded which). This chain joins TRBV28 and TRBJ2-1; 9 positions match TRBD1. CDR3 protein: CASTDGQGNYEQFF. The CDR3 DNA sequence: TGTGCCAGCACCGACGGACAGGGGAACTATGAGCAGTTCTTC.